This T cell receptor beta chain originates from a study of T cells in Graves' hyperthyroidism and ophthalmopathy. This CDR3 is 15 amino acids long. Per germline, CDR1 SGHTS and CDR2 YDEGEE. To note about this clonotype: What it recognizes is unknown. An end of the junction does not agree with germline; a read error may underlie this.

The source material, RNA transcripts, was used to amplify TCR beta CDR3 regions. HTBI primers drove first-round RT-PCR of the TCR CDR3. Via MiXCR, TCRdb re-called the multiplex PCR reads, giving one row per CDR3 protein. The top ten hold approximately 8.4% of the sample, which has 610,000 or so distinct CDR3 sequences, more than 45% seen once. Overall study results and limits: Ophthalmopathy, which appeared later, was predicted by the model a median 6.5 months before onset.

The J gene is TRBJ2-7, the V gene TRBV5-8; perhaps TRBD2 as D (5 bases). The sequenced sample was peripheral blood or thyroid tissue (not recorded which). The source of this sequence is a woman aged 18-29 years with Graves' hyperthyroidism. The CDR3, as DNA: TGTGCCAGCAGCTTGGTAGCGAGGGTCTCCCACGAGCAGTACTTC. As protein: CASSLVARVSHEQYF. The full variable domain, its missing parts supplied by reference TRBV5-8 and TRBJ2-7, is EAGVTQSPTHLIKTRGQQATLRCSPISGHTSVYWYQQALGLGLQFLLWYDEGEERNRGNFPPRFSGRQFPNYSSELNVNALELEDSALYLCASSLVARVSHEQYFGPGTRLTVT.